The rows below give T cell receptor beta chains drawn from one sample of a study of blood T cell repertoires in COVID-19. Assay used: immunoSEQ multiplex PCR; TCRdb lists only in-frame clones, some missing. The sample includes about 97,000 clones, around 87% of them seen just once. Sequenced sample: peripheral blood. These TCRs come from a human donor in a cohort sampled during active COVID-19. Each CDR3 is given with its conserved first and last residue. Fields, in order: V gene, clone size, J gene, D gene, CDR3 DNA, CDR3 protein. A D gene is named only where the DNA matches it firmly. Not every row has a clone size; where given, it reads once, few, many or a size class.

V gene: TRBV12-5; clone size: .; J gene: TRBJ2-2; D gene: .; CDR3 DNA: TGTGCTAGTGGTTTTCGACCGGGACTCTTGACCGGGGAGCTGTTTTTT; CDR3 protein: CASGFRPGLLTGELFF
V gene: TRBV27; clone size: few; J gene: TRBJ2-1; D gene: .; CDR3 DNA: TGTGCCAGCAGTTGGAGTGCTAACAATGAGCAGTTCTTC; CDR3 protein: CASSWSANNEQFF
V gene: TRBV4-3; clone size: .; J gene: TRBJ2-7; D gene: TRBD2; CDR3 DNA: TGCGCCAGCAGCCAAGCCAGCGGGAGGACCACCTACGAGCAGTACTTC; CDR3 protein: CASSQASGRTTYEQYF
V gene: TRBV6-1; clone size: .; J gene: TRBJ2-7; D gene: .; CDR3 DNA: TGTGCCAGCAGTGAAGGTAACAGGGAGCAGTACTTC; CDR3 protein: CASSEGNREQYF
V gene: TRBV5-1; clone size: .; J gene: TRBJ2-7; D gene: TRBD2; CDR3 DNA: TGCGCCAGCAGCTTTAGCGGGGCCTCCTACGAGCAGTACTTC; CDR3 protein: CASSFSGASYEQYF
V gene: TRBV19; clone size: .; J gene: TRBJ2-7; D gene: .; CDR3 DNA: TGTGCCAGTAGTATGACAGCGCAGCAGTACTTC; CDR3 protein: CASSMTAQQYF
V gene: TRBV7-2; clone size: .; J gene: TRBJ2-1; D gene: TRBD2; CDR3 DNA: TGTGCCAGCAGCTTAATCCTAGCGGGAGGCAATGAGCAGTTCTTC; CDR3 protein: CASSLILAGGNEQFF
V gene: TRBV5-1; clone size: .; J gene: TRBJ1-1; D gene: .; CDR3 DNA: TGCGCCAGCAGCCAGTCCGGGACTAACGATCGTGCTTTCTTT; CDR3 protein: CASSQSGTNDRAFF
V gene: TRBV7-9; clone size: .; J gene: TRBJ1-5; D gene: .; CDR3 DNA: TGTGCCAGCAGCTTAGGAGGGCCCCAGCATTTT; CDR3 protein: CASSLGGPQHF
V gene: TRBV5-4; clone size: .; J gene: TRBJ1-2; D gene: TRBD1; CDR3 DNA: TGTGCCAGCACCCCTTTGGGACAGGGGTACTATGGCTACACCTTC; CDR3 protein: CASTPLGQGYYGYTF
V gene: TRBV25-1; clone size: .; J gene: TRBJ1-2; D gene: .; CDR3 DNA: TGTGCCAGCAGTGGTGCGGGGTTATTGGGCTACACCTTC; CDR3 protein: CASSGAGLLGYTF
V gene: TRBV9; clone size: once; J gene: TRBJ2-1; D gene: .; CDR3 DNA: TGTGCCAGCAGCGTAGGAGGCGGGCCCTCCTACAATGAGCAGTTCTTC; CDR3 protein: CASSVGGGPSYNEQFF
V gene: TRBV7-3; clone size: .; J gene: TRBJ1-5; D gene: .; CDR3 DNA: TGTGCCAGCAGCTTAATCTTCAACCCAGGCACCCTCAATCAGCCCCAGCATTTT; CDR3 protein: CASSLIFNPGTLNQPQHF
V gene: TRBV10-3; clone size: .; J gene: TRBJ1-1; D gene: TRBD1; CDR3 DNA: TGTGCCATCAGCACGGGGACAGTTACTGAAGCTTTCTTT; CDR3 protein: CAISTGTVTEAFF
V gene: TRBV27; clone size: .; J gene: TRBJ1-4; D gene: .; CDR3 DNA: TGTGCCAGCAGGTCAGGGATGGTGGAGGAAAAACTGTTTTTT; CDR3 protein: CASRSGMVEEKLFF
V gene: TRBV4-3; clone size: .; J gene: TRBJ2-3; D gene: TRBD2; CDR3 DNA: TGCGCCAGCAGCCTCCTGACTAGCGGCACAGATACGCAGTATTTT; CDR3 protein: CASSLLTSGTDTQYF